One and the same sample provided the 2 T cell receptor beta chains below, sequenced in a study of blood T cell repertoires in COVID-19. Only in-frame clones appear in the TCRdb table, and some are missing; sequencing was by immunoSEQ multiplex PCR. The table lists approximately 77,000 clones, around 90% of them singletons, with approximately 4.2% in the top ten. The sample was peripheral blood. Source of these receptors: a man aged 50-60 years with active COVID-19.

The V and J genes are TRBV4-2 and TRBJ2-7; the match to TRBD1 covers 8 bases. CDR1 and CDR2 (germline): LGHNA, YNFKEQ. The trim removed 4 bases at V and 1 base at J, leaving 12 bases unmatched. The CDR3 spans 17 residues. In DNA, the CDR3 is TGTGCCAGCAGCCCTAATCCGGGACAGGCCAATTCCTACGAGCAGTACTTC. As protein: CASSPNPGQANSYEQYF.

The V and J genes are TRBV28 and TRBJ1-2; 7 nucleotides match TRBD1. Germline CDR1 MDHEN, CDR2 SYDVKM. J lost 1 base, V lost 4 bases, and 0 bases had no gene match. The CDR3 is 13 residues long. The CDR3 loop reads CASSYRGNYGYTF. For the CDR3, the DNA is TGTGCCAGCAGTTACAGGGGTAACTATGGCTACACCTTC.